This T cell receptor (beta chain) was captured in a study of PD-L1 blockade in urothelial cancer. Study in general: Patients commenced atezolizumab in 2014, and it was given at 1,200 mg intravenously every 3 weeks. Researchers looked at the blood 3 weeks (second dose) and 6 weeks after treatment began. Each blood sample yielded a median of roughly 150,000 T cells.

Trimming cost V 4 bases and J 4 bases, with 11 bases left between them. Germline CDR1 is MNHNS and CDR2 is SASEGT. The CDR3 contains 14 residues. The method was immunoSEQ multiplex PCR; TCRdb's version includes in-frame clones alone and lacks a portion of them. The data contain more than 95,000 clones, roughly 82% of them singletons. The time point is: peripheral blood 6 weeks after treatment start. The chain combines TRBV6-1 with TRBJ1-3, with TRBD1 as a possible D gene (5 bases). This sequence originates from a man over 45 with urothelial cancer. Sample: PBMCs, taken around atezolizumab (anti-PD-L1) treatment. CDR3: CASSAGLSGNTIYF. CDR3 in DNA: TGTGCCAGCAGTGCGGGACTTTCCGGAAACACCATATATTTT.